These 28 T cell receptor beta chains were all obtained from the same sample, sequenced in a study of cytomegalovirus exposure and HLA in healthy donors (TCRdb year 2017). The library was obtained by the immunoSEQ multiplex PCR assay. Entries here come from immuneACCESS through TCRdb and include only in-frame sequences with V and J called. Some clones fail to appear in such tables; in the studies checked, an unresolved V gene covers under half of the shortfall, and the cause of the remainder is unknown. The sample has 120,000 or so clones on record, nearly 90% of them singletons. The ten biggest clones cover 1.1% of the sample. Sequencing was performed on PBMCs. Receptor source: a young woman in good health and CMV-seronegative.

The rearrangement links TRBV7-9 to TRBJ2-5; D may be TRBD1 (5 bases). Germline CDR1 and CDR2: SEHNR and FQNEAQ (reference sequence). This CDR3 comprises 12 residues. The V end lost 11 bases, the J end lost 5 bases, and 15 bases lay between the germline ends. The CDR3: CAGRQSLETQYF. CDR3 sequence (DNA): TGTGCCGGCCGACAGAGTTTGGAGACCCAGTACTTC.

The chain couples TRBV28 to TRBJ1-4; 7 bases map to TRBD1. Trimming at V came to 3 bases and at J to 5 bases, leaving 6 bases not matched to a gene. Germline assignment: CDR1 MDHEN and CDR2 SYDVKM. The CDR3 covers 15 residues. The CDR3 coding sequence is TGTGCCAGCAGTTTCTCCGGGACAGTCAATGAAAAACTGTTTTTT. Translating it yields CASSFSGTVNEKLFF.

This clone was seen only a few times. The gene calls are TRBV6-5 and TRBJ1-3; D is unclear. Trimming cost V 7 bases and J 3 bases, with 4 bases left between them. The CDR3 has 11 amino acids. Germline CDR1 and CDR2: MNHEY and SVGAGI. CDR3 loop: CASNFGNTIYF. CDR3 in DNA: TGTGCCAGCAACTTTGGAAACACCATATATTTT.

The chain has TRBV29-1 and TRBJ2-7; D is possibly TRBD2 (6 bases). CDR3 length equals 13 residues. V was shortened by 5 bases and J by 3 bases, with 14 bases between the two germline ends. Germline V gene sequence: CDR1 SQVTM, CDR2 ANQGSEA. DNA for the CDR3: TGCAGCGTTCGGGACTCGGCGCGCTACGAGCAGTACTTC. Protein product: CSVRDSARYEQYF.

The CDR3 loop is CASSVEQGGYEQYF. The DNA of the CDR3 is TGTGCCAGCAGCGTAGAGCAGGGGGGTTACGAGCAGTACTTC. The chain links TRBV9 to TRBJ2-7, with D tentatively TRBD1 (7 bases). Germline CDR1 SGDLS, CDR2 YYNGEE. The V end lost 0 bases, the J end lost 4 bases, and 11 bases lay between the germline ends. The CDR3 runs 14 residues.

This rearrangement joins TRBV6-5 to TRBJ1-5, with unresolved D. Looked up from germline, CDR1 is MNHEY and CDR2 is SVGAGI. V lost 0 bases and J lost 6, with 6 bases in between. This CDR3 has 13 amino acids. This CDR3 is CASSYSHGQPQHF. In DNA form, the CDR3 reads TGTGCCAGCAGTTACTCGCACGGTCAGCCCCAGCATTTT.

The chain joins TRBV12-2 to TRBJ2-6; TRBD1 is the table's D call, not checked against the DNA. TRBV12-2 is designated a pseudogene. This CDR3 region has 21 residues. Written as DNA, the CDR3 is TGTGCAAGTCGCGACCTGACGGGACAAAGGGGACCGAGGGCTGGGGCCAACGTCCTGACTTTC. Its translation is CASRDLTGQRGPRAGANVLTF.

V is TRBV7-2 and J is TRBJ1-5; D is ambiguous. The CDR3 runs to 13 residues. V lost 5 bases to trimming and J lost 5 bases, with 10 bases between them. In germline, CDR1 is SGHTA, CDR2 FQGNSA. CDR3 nucleotides: TGTGCCAGCAGCCCTAGACGGGATCAGCCCCAGCATTTT. Translating it yields CASSPRRDQPQHF.

The rearrangement uses TRBV7-6 and TRBJ1-5; D not certain. V lost 3 bases and J 5 bases, leaving 11 bases between the germline ends. The CDR3 totals 14 residues. The germline V gene encodes CDR1 SGHVS and CDR2 FNYEAQ. CDR3 nucleotides: TGTGCCAGCAGCTTTGCTCTCGGAGATCAGCCCCAGCATTTT. Its translation is CASSFALGDQPQHF.

The V call is TRBV6-5, the J call TRBJ2-7, with 8 positions matching TRBD2. Germline V gene data show CDR1 as MNHEY and CDR2 as SVGAGI. V lost 5 bases, J lost 7 bases, and 7 bases stayed unmatched. The CDR3 contains 13 residues. In DNA, the CDR3 is TGTGCCAGCAGTCCCGGGGGGGTGGTGGAGCAGTACTTC. Translation gives CASSPGGVVEQYF.

This clone appeared once. The chain uses TRBV27 and TRBJ1-1, with D unclear. CDR1 is MNHEY, CDR2 SMNVEV, per germline (reference sequence). V was trimmed by 2 bases and J by 5 bases, leaving 12 bases between them. CDR3 size: 14 residues. CDR3 protein: CASSLGWRDTEAFF. The DNA for the CDR3 is TGTGCCAGCAGTTTAGGGTGGAGAGATACTGAAGCTTTCTTT.

The rearrangement links TRBV7-2 to TRBJ2-5; a weak D match, TRBD2 (5 bases). The V and J ends lost 1 base and 6 bases respectively, with 21 bases between them. Looked up from germline, CDR1 is SGHTA and CDR2 is FQGNSA. The length of the CDR3 is 17 residues. CDR3 coding DNA: TGTGCCAGCAGCTTAGGTTCTGGCCGAGCTCTCGGGAAGACCCAGTACTTC. It encodes CASSLGSGRALGKTQYF.

The chain combines TRBV18 with TRBJ1-5; D possibly corresponds to TRBD1 (5 bases). Trimming removed 3 bases at V and 4 bases at J, with 13 bases between. CDR3 size: 15 residues. From germline, CDR1 is KGHSH and CDR2 LQKENI. The CDR3 DNA reads as TGTGCCAGCTCACCCTCCCAGGGCCGAAATCAGCCCCAGCATTTT. This codes for CASSPSQGRNQPQHF.

The rearrangement joins TRBV6-1 to TRBJ2-5; maybe TRBD1 (6 bases). Trimming removed 6 bases from V and 2 bases from J, with 13 bases in between. Looked up from germline, CDR1 is MNHNS and CDR2 is SASEGT. CDR3 length equals 14 residues. CDR3 coding DNA: TGTGCCAGCAGGGCCGGGACACCACAAGAGACCCAGTACTTC. Translation gives CASRAGTPQETQYF.

V usage is TRBV7-9 and J usage is TRBJ2-1, with 11 bases aligning to TRBD2. The germline V gene encodes CDR1 SEHNR and CDR2 FQNEAQ (reference sequence). The V gene end was trimmed by 5 bases and the J gene end by 3 bases; junction bases not matched to a gene: 3. There are 15 residues in the CDR3. CDR3 nucleotide sequence: TGTGCCAGCAGCGACGGGACTAGCGGCTACAATGAGCAGTTCTTC. Translation gives CASSDGTSGYNEQFF.

This chain joins TRBV18 and TRBJ1-4; 7 positions match TRBD1. The J segment lost 0 bases and the V segment lost 3 bases, leaving 7 bases of the junction unmatched. The CDR3 extends over 17 amino acids. The germline V gene has CDR1 KGHSH and CDR2 LQKENI. The chain's CDR3 is CASSPGQLAATNEKLFF. As DNA, the CDR3 is TGTGCCAGCTCACCGGGACAGCTAGCTGCAACTAATGAAAAACTGTTTTTT. Drawing the rest from reference TRBV18 and TRBJ1-4, the complete variable domain is NAGVMQNPRHLVRRRGQEARLRCSPMKGHSHVYWYRQLPEEGLKFMVYLQKENIIDESGMPKERFSAEFPKEGPSILRIQQVVRGDSAAYFCASSPGQLAATNEKLFFGSGTQLSVL.

The chain links TRBV2 to TRBJ2-1; possibly TRBD2 for D (5 bases). Trimming took off 0 bases at V and 8 bases at J, with 11 bases between the two ends. The CDR3 runs 14 residues. Germline CDR1 and CDR2: SNHLY and FYNNEI. CDR3 coding DNA: TGTGCCAGCAGTGAAGCGAAGCCGGACTATGAGCAGTTCTTC. It codes for CASSEAKPDYEQFF.

The V call is TRBV27, the J call TRBJ2-2; D is unresolved. This CDR3 has 13 amino acids. Deletions cut 3 bases from V and 6 bases from J, with 8 bases between. Germline V gives CDR1 MNHEY, CDR2 SMNVEV (reference sequence). CDR3 residues: CASSFRGSGELFF. The CDR3 DNA reads TGTGCCAGCAGTTTCCGAGGCTCCGGGGAGCTGTTTTTT.

The rearrangement links TRBV2 to TRBJ2-1; the match to TRBD2 covers 14 bases. There are 16 residues in the CDR3. The V segment lost 2 bases and the J segment 9 bases; nucleotides outside the gene matches: 6. Germline values: CDR1 SNHLY, CDR2 FYNNEI. CDR3 sequence (DNA): TGTGCCAGCAGTGAATTTGGGACTAGCGGGAGTAGTGAGCAGTTCTTC. It is translated as CASSEFGTSGSSEQFF.

The chain joins TRBV28 to TRBJ1-1, with D maybe TRBD1 (5 bases). Germline V gives CDR1 MDHEN, CDR2 SYDVKM. Trimming removed 10 bases from V and 6 bases from J, with 21 bases in between. The CDR3 has 14 amino acids. CDR3 in DNA: TGTGCCACTCTAACCAGCGGGGAAGGGGCTGAAGCTTTCTTT. It codes for CATLTSGEGAEAFF.

The J gene is TRBJ2-3, the V gene TRBV4-3; 8 bases are a match to TRBD2. The CDR3 spans 15 residues. Germline assignment: CDR1 LGHNA and CDR2 YSLEER. The V gene end was trimmed by 0 bases and the J gene end by 8 bases; junction bases not matched to a gene: 7. This CDR3 is CASSQESGSRGTQYF. CDR3 sequence (DNA): TGCGCCAGCAGCCAAGAAAGCGGGAGTAGGGGTACGCAGTATTTT.

This clone was counted between two and nine times. V is TRBV28 and J is TRBJ1-3; 7 nucleotides align to TRBD1. This CDR3 is 13 amino acids long. Germline V lookup: CDR1 MDHEN, CDR2 SYDVKM. Trimming cost V 4 bases and J 3 bases; bases outside gene matches: 0. The chain's CDR3 is CASSWDSGNTIYF. CDR3 bases: TGTGCCAGCAGTTGGGACAGTGGAAACACCATATATTTT.

This chain's CDR3 is CASSFSSGSWGETQYF. The CDR3 DNA reads as TGTGCCAGCAGTTTCAGCAGCGGGAGCTGGGGGGAGACCCAGTACTTC. This chain connects TRBV27 to TRBJ2-5, with 8 bases fitting TRBD2. Germline V gene sequence: CDR1 MNHEY, CDR2 SMNVEV (reference sequence). This CDR3 spans 16 amino acids. V was clipped by 3 bases and J by 5 bases; unmatched bases: 11.

This clone was seen only a few times. The chain has TRBV19 and TRBJ2-5, with 7 bases fitting TRBD2. V lost 11 bases and J lost 2; bases outside the gene matches: 5. The CDR3 is 12 amino acids. From germline, CDR1 is LNHDA and CDR2 SQIVND (reference sequence). The CDR3 nucleotides read TGTGCCTCAGGGCGGGAGCAAGAGACCCAGTACTTC. Its translation is CASGREQETQYF.

The sample holds one count of this clone. This chain connects TRBV6-5 to TRBJ2-1, with D possibly matching TRBD1 (5 bases). This CDR3 has 14 amino acids. The germline CDR1 and CDR2 sequences are MNHEY and SVGAGI. The V end lost 6 bases, the J end lost 5 bases, and 14 bases lay between the germline ends. The CDR3 region is CASRIQGYHNEQFF. The DNA for the CDR3 is TGTGCCAGCAGAATTCAGGGTTATCACAATGAGCAGTTCTTC.

J is TRBJ2-7 and V is TRBV28; D remains ambiguous. Between the trimmed V and J ends, which lost 3 bases and 4 bases, there was a span of 7 bases. The CDR3 extends over 12 amino acids. Germline lookup yields CDR1 MDHEN and CDR2 SYDVKM. The CDR3 nucleotides are TGTGCCAGCAGTTTCAACCGGTACGAGCAGTACTTC. The encoded protein is CASSFNRYEQYF.

V is TRBV6-6 and J is TRBJ1-1, with a weak D call TRBD1 (6 bases). The CDR3 spans 16 residues. The V and J ends lost 0 bases and 4 bases respectively, with 15 bases between them. Germline CDR1 is MNHNY and CDR2 is SVGAGI (reference sequence). This CDR3 is CASSYSKGVPPTEAFF. Here the CDR3 DNA reads TGTGCCAGCAGTTACTCGAAGGGGGTCCCCCCCACTGAAGCTTTCTTT.

The gene calls are TRBV2 and TRBJ1-4, with TRBD1 matching 7 bases. This CDR3 spans 14 amino acids. The germline gives CDR1 SNHLY, CDR2 FYNNEI. V lost 7 bases to trimming and J lost 4 bases; unmatched junction nucleotides: 6. CDR3 DNA sequence: TGTGCCAGCACCGCGGGACAGAGTAATGAAAAACTGTTTTTT. It encodes CASTAGQSNEKLFF.